The 14 T cell receptor beta chains given below trace back to one sample, sequenced in a study of T cell responses to AZD1222 COVID-19 vaccine. TCRdb's copy holds only in-frame clones and misses some; the assay was immunoSEQ multiplex PCR. The sample lists 160,000 or so clones; roughly nine tenths were seen once. This specimen was peripheral blood, taken on day 0 of AZD1222 vaccination. The receptors stem from an adult in good health.

This sequence joins TRBV24-1 and TRBJ1-5, with 7 bases identical to TRBD1. The V segment lost 3 bases and the J segment 6 bases; nucleotides outside the gene matches: 4. This CDR3 has 14 residues. Germline CDR1 and CDR2: KGHDR and SFDVKD. The CDR3 sequence: CATSDRQGGQPQHF. Here the CDR3 DNA reads TGTGCCACCAGTGATCGACAGGGAGGTCAGCCCCAGCATTTT.

This rearrangement joins TRBV30 to TRBJ1-2; 9 nucleotides agree with TRBD1. Germline V gene sequence: CDR1 GTSNPN, CDR2 SVGIG (reference sequence). The CDR3 is made up of 15 amino acids. Germline trimming cut 8 bases from V and 0 bases from J; bases unmatched to any gene: 10. The CDR3 is CARSRDRDTNYGYTF. DNA of the CDR3: TGTGCCCGATCCCGGGACAGGGACACTAACTATGGCTACACCTTC.

The chain joins TRBV7-2 to TRBJ1-2; D uncertain. The germline V gene encodes CDR1 SGHTA and CDR2 FQGNSA. CDR3 length: 14 amino acids. Trimming pared 2 bases from V and 4 bases from J, leaving 11 bases between. For the CDR3, the DNA is TGTGCCAGCAGCTTATTAGCAACCGCCTATGGCTACACCTTC. It specifies CASSLLATAYGYTF. The variable domain in full, with the rest retrieved from reference TRBV7-2 and TRBJ1-2, is GAGVSQSPSNKVTEKGKDVELRCDPISGHTALYWYRQSLGQGLEFLIYFQGNSAPDKSGLPSDRFSAERTGGSVSTLTIQRTQQEDSAVYLCASSLLATAYGYTFGSGTRLTVV.

In its sample, this clone was seen once. The gene calls are TRBV9 and TRBJ2-1; 9 positions match TRBD2. Germline V gene lookup returns CDR1 SGDLS and CDR2 YYNGEE. V gave up 4 bases and J gave up 9 bases; unmatched junction bases: 14. The CDR3 covers 16 residues. CDR3 DNA sequence: TGTGCCAGCAGCTCCAAGGGGCTAGCGGGATCTGGTGAGCAGTTCTTC. It is translated as CASSSKGLAGSGEQFF.

The genes are TRBV19 and TRBJ1-1; the D gene is possibly TRBD1 (6 bases). Germline loops: CDR1 LNHDA, CDR2 SQIVND (reference sequence). With 5 bases removed from V and 3 bases from J, the gap between germline ends came to 16 bases. CDR3 size: 15 residues. CDR3 DNA sequence: TGTGCCAGTAGTCCGTCGACAGGTTCAGACACTGAAGCTTTCTTT. Translating it yields CASSPSTGSDTEAFF.

The chain combines TRBV4-1 with TRBJ1-1; a weak D match, TRBD1 (6 bases). Between the trimmed V and J ends, which lost 0 bases and 4 bases, there was a span of 12 bases. This CDR3 is built from 15 residues. Germline CDR1 and CDR2: MGHRA and YSYEKL. DNA of the CDR3: TGCGCCAGCAGCCAAGATCCAGGGGTGGCCACTGAAGCTTTCTTT. This codes for CASSQDPGVATEAFF.

As for this clone: One end of the junction varies from germline; a read error may be responsible. The chain uses TRBV7-7 and TRBJ1-6; TRBD1 might be the D (6 bases). CDR3 length: 13 residues. CDR1 and CDR2 (germline): SSHAT, FNYEAQ (reference sequence). The CDR3 DNA sequence: TGTGCTAGCAGCATGGACAGTAATTCACCCCTCCACTTT. Encoded protein: CASSMDSNSPLHF.

The rearrangement joins TRBV7-9 to TRBJ2-7; 9 bases fit TRBD2. Trimming at V came to 2 bases and at J to 4 bases, leaving 6 bases not matched to a gene. The CDR3 length is 15 residues. The germline gives CDR1 SEHNR, CDR2 FQNEAQ (reference sequence). The DNA of the CDR3 is TGTGCCAGCAGCTTACAGACTAGCGGAGAATACGAGCAGTACTTC. Its translation: CASSLQTSGEYEQYF.

The chain couples TRBV5-4 to TRBJ2-1; D uncertain. Per the germline V gene, CDR1 is SGHNT and CDR2 is YYREEE (reference sequence). V was clipped by 4 bases and J by 9 bases, with 14 bases between them. This CDR3 region has 13 residues. As DNA, the CDR3 is TGTGCCAGCAGCCTCGGTTCTGTTGGTGAGCAGTTCTTC. Its translation: CASSLGSVGEQFF.

CDR3: CASSLAWWVREFAGELFF. The CDR3 DNA sequence: TGTGCCAGCAGCTTAGCTTGGTGGGTCCGAGAGTTCGCCGGGGAGCTGTTTTTT. The chain carries TRBV7-2 and TRBJ2-2; D unclear. V lost 0 bases and J 6 bases, leaving 20 bases between the germline ends. This CDR3 is built from 18 residues. Germline lookup yields CDR1 SGHTA and CDR2 FQGNSA.

The rearrangement uses TRBV28 and TRBJ1-5, with a weak D call TRBD1 (6 bases). Germline V gene lookup returns CDR1 MDHEN and CDR2 SYDVKM. This CDR3 is built from 17 residues. V lost 3 bases, J lost 2 bases, and 17 bases lay in between. In nucleotides, the CDR3 is TGTGCCAGCAGTTTTGAGGCAGGGGATGTGGGCAATCAGCCCCAGCATTTT. Translated: CASSFEAGDVGNQPQHF.

This sequence joins TRBV10-3 and TRBJ1-1; TRBD1 matches at 8 bases. Germline V gene lookup returns CDR1 ENHRY and CDR2 SYGVKD. This CDR3 has 14 residues. J lost 8 bases, V lost 6 bases, and 11 bases had no gene match. The CDR3 loop reads CAIRAGQGSQEAFF. The CDR3 nucleotides read TGTGCCATCAGGGCAGGACAGGGTAGCCAAGAAGCTTTCTTT.

The rearrangement links TRBV19 to TRBJ2-1; D unresolved. The V and J ends lost 4 bases and 5 bases respectively, with 18 bases between them. CDR3 size: 16 residues. CDR1 LNHDA and CDR2 SQIVND come from the germline V gene (reference sequence). CDR3 sequence (DNA): TGTGCCAGTAGTAACGTTCTAGGGCAACAGAACAATGAGCAGTTCTTC. It specifies CASSNVLGQQNNEQFF.

The gene calls are TRBV6-6 and TRBJ1-1, with 7 bases that match TRBD1. The germline V gene has CDR1 MNHNY and CDR2 SVGAGI (reference sequence). Unmatched junction bases numbered 4, after V lost 5 bases and J lost 4 bases. CDR3 size: 13 residues. CDR3 in DNA: TGTGCCAGCAGTCGACAGGGAGGCACTGAAGCTTTCTTT. Its translation is CASSRQGGTEAFF.